These 18 T cell receptor beta chains originate from one sample sequenced in a study of T cell repertoires in cytomegalovirus infection (dated by TCRdb to between 2019 and 2020). The treatment or condition label, as the study defines it: in vitro stimulation with specific CMV peptide epitopes to enrich CMV-specific T cells. The reads were generated on an Illumina HiSeq 1500. In-frame beta chains were kept once TCRdb had trimmed the public reads at Q25 with fastp and called clones with MiXCR. Rows merge per CDR3 protein into single entries with the most common DNA and genes. For this sample the table gives roughly 150,000 distinct CDR3 sequences, of which 32% were detected only once. Clones ranked in the top ten supply roughly 50% of the sample. The antigens these receptors bind are not known. The sequencing here drew on CD8+ T cells from cultured PBMCs, taken from culture after CMV antigen stimulation. Every receptor here comes from a human donor in good health (CMV status not recorded). Some clones in this sample may be carry-over from other donors' samples.

This clonotype was detected a few times. The rearrangement joins TRBV2 to TRBJ1-6; 8 nucleotides match TRBD1. Per germline, CDR1 SNHLY and CDR2 FYNNEI. Trimming at V came to 5 bases and at J to 0 bases, leaving 9 bases not matched to a gene. The CDR3 length is 18 residues. The CDR3 nucleotides read TGTGCCAGCAGTCACCCGGGACAGGAAAGCTCCTATAATTCACCCCTCCACTTT. This encodes CASSHPGQESSYNSPLHF.

This clonotype showed up just once. The chain combines TRBV27 with TRBJ2-3; D remains unclear. Germline V gene lookup returns CDR1 MNHEY and CDR2 SMNVEV (reference sequence). The CDR3 runs 14 residues. The V end was cut by 7 bases, the J end by 0 bases, with 11 bases between. DNA for the CDR3: TGTGCCAGCACCCCCTTAGGGAGCACAGATACGCAGTATTTT. This sequence encodes CASTPLGSTDTQYF.

This clonotype was observed a handful of times. The V gene is TRBV7-6, the J gene TRBJ2-3, with D maybe TRBD1 (6 bases). The CDR3 loop spans 13 amino acids. Germline lookup yields CDR1 SGHVS and CDR2 FNYEAQ. Trimming removed 8 bases at V and 4 bases at J, with 13 bases between. Written as DNA, the CDR3 is TGTGCCAGCTCCGGACAGAAACCAGATACGCAGTATTTT. It is translated as CASSGQKPDTQYF.

The chain has TRBV12-3 or TRBV12-4 and TRBJ1-1; no firm D call. V was pared by 2 bases and J by 9 bases, with 7 bases between. The CDR3 contains 11 residues. The CDR3 nucleotides read TGTGCCAGCAGTTTAACCGGAAAAGCTTTCTTT. Protein sequence: CASSLTGKAFF.

The chain is built from TRBV11-2 and TRBJ2-5, with TRBD2 matching over 8 bases. Per germline, CDR1 SGHAT and CDR2 FQNNGV. The CDR3 extends over 14 amino acids. V was pared by 3 bases and J by 4 bases, with 4 bases of the junction left unmatched. The CDR3 is CASSFVAGGETQYF. As DNA, the CDR3 is TGTGCCAGCAGCTTCGTTGCGGGAGGAGAGACCCAGTACTTC.

V gene TRBV28 combines with J gene TRBJ1-2, with D perhaps TRBD1 (5 bases). The V and J ends lost 6 bases and 8 bases respectively, with 13 bases between them. The CDR3 totals 12 residues. CDR1 is MDHEN, CDR2 SYDVKM, per germline. The CDR3 spells CASSQRGDGYTF. Written as DNA, the CDR3 is TGTGCCAGCAGCCAGCGGGGGGACGGCTACACCTTC.

This clonotype was detected only a few times. The chain joins TRBV4-2 to TRBJ2-5, with D possibly being TRBD2 (6 bases). The CDR3 length is 16 residues. Germline V CDR1 and CDR2: LGHNA, YNFKEQ. V dropped 0 bases and J dropped 4 bases, with 15 bases sitting between them. CDR3 region: CASSQEGPGVGETQYF. The CDR3 DNA reads TGTGCCAGCAGCCAAGAAGGTCCGGGGGTGGGAGAGACCCAGTACTTC.

The table lists this clonotype with many counts. This chain joins TRBV7-2 and TRBJ2-7; 7 bases map to TRBD2. This CDR3 has 14 residues. The germline gives CDR1 SGHTA, CDR2 FQGNSA. The junction had 4 bases not matched to a gene; V was cut back by 3 bases and J by 2 bases. The CDR3 nucleotides read TGTGCCAGCAGCTTCAGGCTAGCGGCCTACGAGCAGTACTTC. Translating gives CASSFRLAAYEQYF.

The chain recombines TRBV3-1 with TRBJ1-2; perhaps TRBD1 as D (6 bases). CDR3 length: 14 residues. The germline gives CDR1 LGHDT, CDR2 YNNKEL (reference sequence). The V end lost 5 bases, the J end lost 4 bases, and 14 bases lay between the germline ends. The CDR3 nucleotides read TGTGCCAGCAGCTGGACCCAGGGGACCTATGGCTACACCTTC. The encoded protein is CASSWTQGTYGYTF. Full variable domain (remainder filled in from reference TRBV3-1 and TRBJ1-2): DTAVSQTPKYLVTQMGNDKSIKCEQNLGHDTMYWYKQDSKKFLKIMFSYNNKELIINETVPNRFSPKSPDKAHLNLHINSLELGDSAVYFCASSWTQGTYGYTFGSGTRLTVV.

The V gene is TRBV9, the J gene TRBJ2-7, with 10 nucleotides matching TRBD2. Germline CDR1 is SGDLS and CDR2 is YYNGEE. J lost 2 bases, V lost 5 bases, and 7 bases had no gene match. This CDR3 is 15 amino acids long. The CDR3 nucleotides read TGTGCCAGCAGTCCTTCGAGCGGGGGGGCCTACGAGCAGTACTTC. Its translation is CASSPSSGGAYEQYF.

Only a few counts were recorded for this clonotype. The gene calls are TRBV6-1 and TRBJ2-1; tentatively, D is TRBD1 or TRBD2 (5 bases each). CDR1 is MNHNS, CDR2 SASEGT, per germline. V was shortened by 6 bases and J by 0 bases, with 18 bases between the two germline ends. The CDR3 is made up of 17 amino acids. The CDR3 DNA reads as TGTGCCAGCAGGAGGGGCGCAAATCCTCTCTCCTACAATGAGCAGTTCTTC. As protein: CASRRGANPLSYNEQFF.

The chain employs TRBV7-9 and TRBJ1-5, with D maybe TRBD1 (5 bases). Germline assignment: CDR1 SEHNR and CDR2 FQNEAQ (reference sequence). There are 16 residues in the CDR3. V was pared by 5 bases and J by 7 bases, with 21 bases between. The CDR3 nucleotides are TGTGCCAGCAGCACCGGGACCGCCCTGGGTGGACAGCCCCAGCATTTT. Protein: CASSTGTALGGQPQHF.

Regarding this clonotype: A much larger clone differs by one base, so this may be a read error. The chain couples TRBV7-2 to TRBJ2-1, with a possible D match to TRBD2 (7 bases). The CDR3 loop spans 18 amino acids. Between the trimmed V and J ends, which lost 5 bases and 6 bases, there was a span of 26 bases. CDR1 and CDR2 (germline): SGHTA, FQGNSA. CDR3 bases: TGTGCCAGCAGCCCCCAAGGTAGAGGGGGGGTTTCTAGCAATGAGCAGTTCTTC. Translation gives CASSPQGRGGVSSNEQFF. The full variable domain, in which reference TRBV7-2 and TRBJ2-1 provide the parts outside the CDR3, is GAGVSQSPSNKVTEKGKDVELRCDPISGHTALYWYRQSLGQGLEFLIYFQGNSAPDKSGLPSDRFSAERTGGSVSTLTIQRTQQEDSAVYLCASSPQGRGGVSSNEQFFGPGTRLTVL.

This clonotype was detected a few times. The chain carries TRBV7-8 and TRBJ2-7; TRBD2 agrees at 9 bases. The CDR3 contains 17 residues. CDR1 SGHVS and CDR2 FQNEAQ come from the germline V gene. Trimming removed 2 bases from V and 0 bases from J; junction bases left unmatched: 8. The CDR3 spells CASSLRKSGGSSYEQYF. Here the CDR3 DNA reads TGTGCCAGCAGCTTACGCAAAAGCGGGGGGAGCTCCTACGAGCAGTACTTC.

V and J are TRBV19 and TRBJ1-1; the match to TRBD1 covers 7 bases. V dropped 10 bases and J dropped 1; count of bases not matched to a gene: 6. Per the germline V gene, CDR1 is LNHDA and CDR2 is SQIVND (reference sequence). The CDR3 runs 13 residues. The CDR3 loop is CATGRGPNTEAFF. The CDR3 nucleotides are TGTGCCACTGGAAGGGGGCCGAACACTGAAGCTTTCTTT. Based on the CDR3 plus reference TRBV19 and TRBJ1-1, the full variable domain is DGGITQSPKYLFRKEGQNVTLSCEQNLNHDAMYWYRQDPGQGLRLIYYSQIVNDFQKGDIAEGYSVSREKKESFPLTVTSAQKNPTAFYLCATGRGPNTEAFFGQGTRLTVV.

The CDR3 sequence is CASSLFGDQPQHF. Here the CDR3 DNA reads TGTGCCAGCAGTTTATTCGGGGATCAGCCCCAGCATTTT. This chain links TRBV27 with TRBJ1-5; D is uncertain. From germline, CDR1 is MNHEY and CDR2 SMNVEV (reference sequence). Trimming left V 1 base short and J 5 bases short, with 6 bases between. The CDR3 spans 13 residues.

This chain joins TRBV19 and TRBJ1-2, with 11 positions matching TRBD1. Trimming cost V 10 bases and J 7 bases; bases outside gene matches: 17. Germline V gene sequence: CDR1 LNHDA, CDR2 SQIVND (reference sequence). This CDR3 has 16 residues. The CDR3 region has the DNA TGTGCCACCTCAGCGTGGACAGGGGGCTCCCTGAGTGGCTACACCTTC. It codes for CATSAWTGGSLSGYTF.

V is TRBV29-1 and J is TRBJ1-1, with TRBD1 identical over 7 bases. The CDR3 is made up of 13 amino acids. Germline V gene lookup returns CDR1 SQVTM and CDR2 ANQGSEA. V was pared by 6 bases and J by 4 bases, with 8 bases of the junction left unmatched. CDR3 in amino acids: CSVRTGGITEAFF. CDR3 bases: TGCAGCGTGCGGACAGGAGGGATCACTGAAGCTTTCTTT.